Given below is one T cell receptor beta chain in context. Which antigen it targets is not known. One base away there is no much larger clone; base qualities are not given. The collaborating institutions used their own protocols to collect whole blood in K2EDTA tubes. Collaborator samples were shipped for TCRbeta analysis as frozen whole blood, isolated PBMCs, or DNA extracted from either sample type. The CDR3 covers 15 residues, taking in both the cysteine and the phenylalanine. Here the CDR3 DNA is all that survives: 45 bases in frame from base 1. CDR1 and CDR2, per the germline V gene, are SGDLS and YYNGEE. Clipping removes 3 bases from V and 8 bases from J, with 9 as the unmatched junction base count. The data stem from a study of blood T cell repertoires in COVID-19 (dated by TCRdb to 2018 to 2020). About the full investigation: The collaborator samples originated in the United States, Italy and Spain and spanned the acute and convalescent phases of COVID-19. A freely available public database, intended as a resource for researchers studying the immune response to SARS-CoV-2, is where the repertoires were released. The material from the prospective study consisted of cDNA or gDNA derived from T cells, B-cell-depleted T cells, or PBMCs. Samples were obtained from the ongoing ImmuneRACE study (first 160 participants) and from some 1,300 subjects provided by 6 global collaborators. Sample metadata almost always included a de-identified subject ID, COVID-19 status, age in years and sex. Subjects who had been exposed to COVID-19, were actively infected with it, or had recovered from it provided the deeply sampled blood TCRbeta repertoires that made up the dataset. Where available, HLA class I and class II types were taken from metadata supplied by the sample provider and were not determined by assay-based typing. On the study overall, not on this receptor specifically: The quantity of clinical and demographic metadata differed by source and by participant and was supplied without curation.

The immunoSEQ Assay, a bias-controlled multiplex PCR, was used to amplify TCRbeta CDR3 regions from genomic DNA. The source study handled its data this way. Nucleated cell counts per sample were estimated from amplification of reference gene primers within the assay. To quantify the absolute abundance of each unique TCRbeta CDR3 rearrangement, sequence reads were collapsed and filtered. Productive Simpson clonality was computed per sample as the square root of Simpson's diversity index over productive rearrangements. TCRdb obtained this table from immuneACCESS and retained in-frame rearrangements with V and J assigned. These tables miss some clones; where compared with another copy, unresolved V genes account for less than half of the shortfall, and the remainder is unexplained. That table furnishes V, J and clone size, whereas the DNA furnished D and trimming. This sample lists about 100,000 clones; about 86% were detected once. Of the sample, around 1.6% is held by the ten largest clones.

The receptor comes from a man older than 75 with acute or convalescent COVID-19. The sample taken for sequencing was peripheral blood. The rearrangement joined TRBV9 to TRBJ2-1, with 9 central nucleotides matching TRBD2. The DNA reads TGTGCCAGCAGCGGCCTAGCGGGAAAGGTGGATGAGCAGTTCTTC. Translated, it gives CASSGLAGKVDEQFF.